A selection of T cell receptor beta chains follows, all from one sample in a study of tumor-infiltrating lymphocytes in localized non-small cell lung cancer. Generated by immunoSEQ multiplex PCR, the TCRdb table keeps only in-frame clones and is missing some. The repertoire holds about 13,000 clones, with approximately 74% as singletons. Sequencing was done on a sample of uninvolved lung tissue not adjacent to the tumor. The source is a human donor with non-small cell lung cancer. Each CDR3 is given with its conserved first and last residue. Clone size is stated in some rows and not others, as once, few, many or a class when expanded.

clone size: -; J gene: TRBJ2-7; CDR3 length: 15; V gene: TRBV4-3; CDR3 protein: CASSQVAQGGHEQYF
clone size: -; J gene: TRBJ1-4; CDR3 length: 15; V gene: TRBV7-2; CDR3 protein: CASSLDTGARRGLFF
clone size: few; J gene: TRBJ1-2; CDR3 length: 13; V gene: TRBV2; CDR3 protein: CASSEAPTYGYTF
clone size: -; J gene: TRBJ2-7; CDR3 length: 15; V gene: TRBV25-1; CDR3 protein: CASSEGGGYSYEQYF
clone size: -; J gene: TRBJ1-5; CDR3 length: 14; V gene: TRBV19; CDR3 protein: CASSIGGWDQPQHF
clone size: -; J gene: TRBJ2-5; CDR3 length: 12; V gene: TRBV7-2; CDR3 protein: CASSLNRETQYF
clone size: -; J gene: TRBJ1-2; CDR3 length: 14; V gene: TRBV28; CDR3 protein: CAGQAGGTNYGYTF
clone size: -; J gene: TRBJ2-1; CDR3 length: 13; V gene: TRBV10-3; CDR3 protein: CAISDNLRDGQFF
clone size: once; J gene: TRBJ1-2; CDR3 length: 13; V gene: TRBV30; CDR3 protein: CAWSLQGQYGYTF
clone size: -; J gene: TRBJ2-5; CDR3 length: 15; V gene: TRBV30; CDR3 protein: CAWSVQTGGRETQYF
clone size: -; J gene: TRBJ2-1; CDR3 length: 16; V gene: TRBV11-3; CDR3 protein: CASSLVGTSGGNEQFF
clone size: once; J gene: TRBJ2-5; CDR3 length: 15; V gene: TRBV7-9; CDR3 protein: CASSLAFMGVETQYF
clone size: -; J gene: TRBJ1-3; CDR3 length: 16; V gene: TRBV7-2; CDR3 protein: CASSFGQVGLGNTIYF
clone size: -; J gene: TRBJ1-2; CDR3 length: 16; V gene: TRBV5-5; CDR3 protein: CASSYSYDTKLRGYTF
clone size: -; J gene: TRBJ2-7; CDR3 length: 15; V gene: TRBV10-2; CDR3 protein: CASTGLAESSYEQYF